A single sample gave rise to the 14 T cell receptor beta chains below, sequenced in a study of tumor T cells in aggressive B-cell lymphoma. Clones were sequenced by immunoSEQ multiplex PCR, and TCRdb holds only the in-frame ones, with some missing. Of approximately 11,000 clones listed, around 90% are singletons. Input material: tumor tissue. The receptors were gathered from an adult with diffuse large B cell lymphoma.

The chain is built from TRBV6-5 and TRBJ1-5; D unclear. Germline V gene sequence: CDR1 MNHEY, CDR2 SVGAGI. The CDR3 consists of 14 residues. V shed 6 bases and J shed 0 bases, with 9 bases lying between them. The DNA of the CDR3 is TGTGCCAGCAGCCGTAGTTATAGCAATCAGCCCCAGCATTTT. Protein product: CASSRSYSNQPQHF.

This clone has only one observation. J is TRBJ1-1 and V is TRBV5-8; 9 bases match TRBD1. Germline-derived CDR1 and CDR2 are SGHTS and YDEGEE. The CDR3 extends over 19 amino acids. Trimming cost V 4 bases and J 0 bases; bases outside gene matches: 16. The CDR3 DNA sequence: TGTGCCAGCAGCGCTTACAGGGGGCGCAGGACGCAGATGAACACTGAAGCTTTCTTT. Amino acid sequence: CASSAYRGRRTQMNTEAFF.

The chain employs TRBV7-2 and TRBJ2-5; 8 bases map to TRBD2. This CDR3 is built from 13 residues. Germline trimming cut 5 bases from V and 4 bases from J; bases unmatched to any gene: 3. In germline, CDR1 is SGHTA, CDR2 FQGNSA. The CDR3 loop reads CASSRGGLETQYF. CDR3 DNA: TGTGCCAGCAGCCGGGGGGGCCTAGAGACCCAGTACTTC. Complete variable domain (other parts from reference TRBV7-2 and TRBJ2-5): GAGVSQSPSNKVTEKGKDVELRCDPISGHTALYWYRQSLGQGLEFLIYFQGNSAPDKSGLPSDRFSAERTGGSVSTLTIQRTQQEDSAVYLCASSRGGLETQYFGPGTRLLVL.

The chain links TRBV4-2 to TRBJ1-6, with D perhaps matching TRBD1 (6 bases). Germline V gene lookup returns CDR1 LGHNA and CDR2 YNFKEQ. This CDR3 is 16 amino acids long. The V gene lost 4 bases and the J gene lost 0 bases, with 10 bases spanning the gap. This CDR3 is CASSPGQSSYNSPLHF. DNA for the CDR3: TGTGCCAGCAGCCCCGGACAGAGCTCCTATAATTCACCCCTCCACTTT.

The genes are TRBV2 and TRBJ1-1; TRBD1 agrees at 8 bases. Losses at the gene ends were 5 bases for V and 0 bases for J; bases not matched to a gene: 8. The CDR3 sequence is 16 residues long. Germline V CDR1 and CDR2: SNHLY, FYNNEI. This chain's CDR3 is CASSFTGGTLNTEAFF. The CDR3 DNA reads as TGTGCCAGCAGTTTCACAGGGGGGACCTTGAACACTGAAGCTTTCTTT.

This chain uses TRBV2 with TRBJ2-1; a possible D gene is TRBD2 (5 bases). The V gene lost 8 bases and the J gene lost 3 bases, with 17 bases spanning the gap. The CDR3 has 15 amino acids. From germline, CDR1 is SNHLY and CDR2 FYNNEI. The CDR3 loop is CASRKEDGYYNEQFF. As DNA, the CDR3 is TGTGCCAGCCGGAAGGAGGATGGGTACTACAATGAGCAGTTCTTC.

This rearrangement joins TRBV6-5 to TRBJ1-1; TRBD1 matches at 8 bases. Germline V gene data show CDR1 as MNHEY and CDR2 as SVGAGI. Trimming cost V 8 bases and J 5 bases; bases outside gene matches: 10. This CDR3 spans 14 amino acids. The CDR3 nucleotides read TGTGCCAGCGGGTTTCGACAGGGGAGTACTGAAGCTTTCTTT. Translating gives CASGFRQGSTEAFF.

The rearrangement links TRBV19 to TRBJ2-7; no reliable D call. The CDR3 spans 13 residues. Trimming pared 3 bases from V and 0 bases from J, leaving 6 bases between. Germline loops: CDR1 LNHDA, CDR2 SQIVND (reference sequence). The CDR3 DNA follows: TGTGCCAGTAGTATTTCCCACTCCTACGAGCAGTACTTC. Amino acids: CASSISHSYEQYF.

J is TRBJ1-2 and V is TRBV10-3, with 7 bases matching TRBD1. With 6 bases clipped from V and 8 bases from J, the junction kept 9 bases outside the gene matches. Germline loops: CDR1 ENHRY, CDR2 SYGVKD. The CDR3 runs 13 residues. CDR3 sequence reads: CAIRGTEGQGYTF. CDR3 in DNA: TGTGCCATCAGGGGGACAGAAGGGCAGGGCTACACCTTC.

The genes are TRBV19 and TRBJ1-2; perhaps TRBD1 as D (5 bases). Germline V gives CDR1 LNHDA, CDR2 SQIVND (reference sequence). The germline V and J ends were trimmed by 1 base and 4 bases, with 13 bases remaining between them. This CDR3 region has 15 residues. The CDR3 sequence is CASSIGPGQTYGYTF. The CDR3 region has the DNA TGTGCCAGTAGTATAGGGCCCGGACAAACCTATGGCTACACCTTC.

The CDR3 DNA reads as TGCGCCAGCAGCGGGGACACTAGGGCGCAGTACTTC. Amino acids: CASSGDTRAQYF. The J gene is TRBJ2-7, the V gene TRBV10-1; tentative D call: TRBD1 (6 bases). The germline V gene has CDR1 WNHNN and CDR2 SYGVQD (reference sequence). With 6 bases removed from V and 9 bases from J, the gap between germline ends came to 15 bases. CDR3 size: 12 residues.

The chain carries TRBV7-9 and TRBJ2-2; 8 nucleotides match TRBD2. CDR3 length: 16 residues. Trimming at V came to 4 bases and at J to 0 bases, leaving 4 bases not matched to a gene. CDR1 and CDR2 from the germline V gene are SEHNR and FQNEAQ (reference sequence). CDR3 sequence: CASSSRTSSNTGELFF. Here the CDR3 DNA reads TGTGCCAGCAGCTCACGGACTAGCTCGAACACCGGGGAGCTGTTTTTT.

The rearrangement links TRBV19 to TRBJ1-1; D gene ambiguous. This CDR3 has 13 residues. V was trimmed by 2 bases and J by 1 base, leaving 5 bases between them. Germline-derived CDR1 and CDR2 are LNHDA and SQIVND (reference sequence). The CDR3 loop is CASSIRGNTEAFF. As DNA, the CDR3 is TGTGCCAGTAGTATACGGGGGAACACTGAAGCTTTCTTT.

The chain employs TRBV29-1 and TRBJ1-2, with D perhaps matching TRBD1 (5 bases). Germline values: CDR1 SQVTM, CDR2 ANQGSEA. The CDR3 extends over 13 amino acids. V was trimmed by 6 bases and J by 5 bases, leaving 16 bases between them. This CDR3 is CSVSDTIGYGYTF. The CDR3 DNA reads TGCAGCGTCTCGGACACCATTGGGTATGGCTACACCTTC.